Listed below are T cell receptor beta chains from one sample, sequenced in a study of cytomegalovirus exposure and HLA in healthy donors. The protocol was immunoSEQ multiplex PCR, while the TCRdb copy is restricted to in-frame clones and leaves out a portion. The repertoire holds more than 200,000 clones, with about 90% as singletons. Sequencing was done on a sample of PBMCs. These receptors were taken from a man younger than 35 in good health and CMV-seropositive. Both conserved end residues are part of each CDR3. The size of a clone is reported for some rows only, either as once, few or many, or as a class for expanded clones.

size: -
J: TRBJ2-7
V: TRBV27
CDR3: CASSFGFSYEQYF

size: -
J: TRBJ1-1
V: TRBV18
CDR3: CASSPLGQGTPVNTEAFF

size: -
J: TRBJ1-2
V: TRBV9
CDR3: CASSRDRGYGYTF

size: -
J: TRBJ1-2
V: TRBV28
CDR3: CASSLIGRGLGYTF

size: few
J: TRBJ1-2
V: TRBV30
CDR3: CAWGGSYGYTF

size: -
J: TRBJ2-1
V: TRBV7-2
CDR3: CASSFYPDPAREQFF

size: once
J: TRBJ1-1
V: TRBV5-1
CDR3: CASSLTDRANTEAFF

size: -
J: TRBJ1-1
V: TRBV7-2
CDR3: CASTPSGGSNTEAFF

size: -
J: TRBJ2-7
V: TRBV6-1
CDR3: CASTRDRDEQYF

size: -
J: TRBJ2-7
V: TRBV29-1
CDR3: CSVAQGASSYEQYF

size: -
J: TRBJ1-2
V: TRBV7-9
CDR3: CASSLGRPMDYGYTF

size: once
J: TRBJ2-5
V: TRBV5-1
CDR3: CASSPRRGTYETQYF

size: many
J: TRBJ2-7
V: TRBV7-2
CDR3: CASSPFSAEQYF

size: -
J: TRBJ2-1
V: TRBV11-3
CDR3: CASSQRSPYNEQFF

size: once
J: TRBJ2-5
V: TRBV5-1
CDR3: CASSLAVYSGTQYF

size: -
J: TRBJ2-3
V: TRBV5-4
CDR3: CASSLSEGGTDTQYF

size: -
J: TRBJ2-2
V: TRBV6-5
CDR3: CASSYETSRTGELFF

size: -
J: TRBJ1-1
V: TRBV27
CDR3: CASSTNGANTEAFF

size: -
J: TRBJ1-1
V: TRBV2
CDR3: CASSAGVGGTEAFF

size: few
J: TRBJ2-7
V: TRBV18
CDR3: CASSPGGDEQYF

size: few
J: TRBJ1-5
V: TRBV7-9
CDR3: CASSPGTGNNQPQHF

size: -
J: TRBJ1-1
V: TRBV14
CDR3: CASSAGTGGRTEAFF

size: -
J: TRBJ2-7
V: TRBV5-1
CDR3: CASSYTGAAEQYF

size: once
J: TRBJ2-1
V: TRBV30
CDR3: CAWSVGTSGRGDEQFF

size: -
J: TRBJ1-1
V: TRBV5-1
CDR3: CASSSGTGGTEAFF

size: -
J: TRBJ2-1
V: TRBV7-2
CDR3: CASSLAGTGGRSYNEQFF

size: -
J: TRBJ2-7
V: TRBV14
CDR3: CASSPLISDAEQYF

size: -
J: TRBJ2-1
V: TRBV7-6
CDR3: CASSSNNEQFF

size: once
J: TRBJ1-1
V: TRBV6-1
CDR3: CASYPGTRDKEAFF

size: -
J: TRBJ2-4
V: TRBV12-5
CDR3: CASGLVLGRAGAHLGKNIQYF

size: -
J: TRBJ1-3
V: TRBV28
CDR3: CATMGTTSGNTIYF

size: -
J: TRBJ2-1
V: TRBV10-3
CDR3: CACLGGVSRNEQFF

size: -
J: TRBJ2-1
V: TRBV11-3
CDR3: CASSTRLAGYNEQFF

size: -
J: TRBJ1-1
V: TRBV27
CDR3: CASSLGQGSVTEAFF

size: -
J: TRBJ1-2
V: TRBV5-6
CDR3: CASSLGDRDGYGYTF

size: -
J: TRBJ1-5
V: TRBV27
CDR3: CASSPVRGRNQPQHF

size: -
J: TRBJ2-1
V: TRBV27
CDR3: CASSGLAGGGRDNEQFF

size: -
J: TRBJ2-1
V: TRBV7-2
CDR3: CASSPDRGEQFF

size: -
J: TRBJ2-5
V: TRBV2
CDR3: CASGGTYQETQYF

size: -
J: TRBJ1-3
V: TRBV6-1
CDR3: CASSTGSGTIYF

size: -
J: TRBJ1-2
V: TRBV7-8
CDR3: CASSSRQGAGYGYTF

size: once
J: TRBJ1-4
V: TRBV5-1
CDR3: CASSLAGRTNEKLFF

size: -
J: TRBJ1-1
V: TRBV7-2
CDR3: CASSFTPGRSDEAFF

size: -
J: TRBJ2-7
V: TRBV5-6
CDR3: CASSLLQAEPSYEQYF

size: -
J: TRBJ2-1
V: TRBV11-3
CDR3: CASSPRDTYNEQFF

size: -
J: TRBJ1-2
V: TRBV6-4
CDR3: CASRHNYGYTF

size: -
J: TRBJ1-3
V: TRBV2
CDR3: CASSGAGNTIYF

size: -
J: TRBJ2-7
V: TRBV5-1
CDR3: CASSFSPSQGEAEQYF

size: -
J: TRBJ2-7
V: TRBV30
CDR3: CAGRDSSPYEQYF

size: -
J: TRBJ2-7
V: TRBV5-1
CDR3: CASSVDGTYEQYF

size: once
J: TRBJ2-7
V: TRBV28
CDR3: CASSPGWVYEQYF

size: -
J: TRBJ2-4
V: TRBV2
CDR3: CASSEHPWGLNIQYF

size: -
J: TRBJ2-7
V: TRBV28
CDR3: CASRRDFSYEQYF

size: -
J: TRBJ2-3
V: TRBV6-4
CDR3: CASSDSGGAGDTQYF

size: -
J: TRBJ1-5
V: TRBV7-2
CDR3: CASSLGINQPQHF